This T cell receptor (beta chain) was recovered during a study of beta chain features in type 1 diabetes. Whole-study results and caveats: Patients with Type 1 diabetes showed moderately but significantly shorter TCRB CDR3s in all four CD4+ subsets. Diminished insertions and augmented deletions at VDJ junctions characterized type 1 diabetes patients.

Turning to this clone: Its antigen remains unknown.

Trimming stripped 0 bases from V and 2 bases from J, with 9 bases between. Germline V gene data show CDR1 as LGHNA and CDR2 as YNFKEQ. The CDR3 contains 15 residues. The isolated RNA, all of it, was reverse transcribed, so expressed TCRB transcripts were what got sequenced. Mean read depth for naive, central memory and regulatory T cell samples was 3.5 million to 4.5 million reads. Some clones are missing from TCRdb's copy, which holds only in-frame ones; the method was immunoSEQ multiplex PCR. The sample holds 600,000 to 750,000 clones; over 10% are singletons and the top ten take 0.095% to 0.15%. This TCR came from a man aged 25 to 45 with type 1 diabetes. J is TRBJ2-3 and V is TRBV4-2; D unclear. Sequenced material: naive CD4+ T cells from blood. CDR3 region: CASSQDGGTTDTQYF. DNA for the CDR3: TGTGCCAGCAGCCAAGATGGTGGCACCACAGATACGCAGTATTTT.